A selection of T cell receptor beta chains follows, all from one sample in a study of blood T cell repertoires in COVID-19. Libraries were prepared by immunoSEQ multiplex PCR; TCRdb keeps only in-frame clonotypes and omits some of them. Of around 270,000 clones listed, 86% are singletons. Material: peripheral blood. These receptor sequences come from a man aged 35-49 years who had recovered from COVID-19. CDR3s include the opening cysteine and the closing phenylalanine or tryptophan. D genes are given only for firm matches. Some rows mark clone size as missing; the rest say once, few, many or name a class of expanded clone.

abundance: -
d_gene: TRBD1
j_gene: TRBJ2-1
v_gene: TRBV7-9
CDR3aa: CASSQFGTGGNEQFF
CDR3nt: TGTGCCAGCAGCCAGTTCGGGACAGGGGGAAATGAGCAGTTCTTC

abundance: -
d_gene: TRBD1
j_gene: TRBJ1-2
v_gene: TRBV5-4
CDR3aa: CASSLGGQGHGGYTF
CDR3nt: TGTGCCAGCAGCTTGGGCGGACAGGGTCATGGTGGCTACACCTTC

abundance: few
d_gene: TRBD2
j_gene: TRBJ2-3
v_gene: TRBV29-1
CDR3aa: CSALGLARADTQYF
CDR3nt: TGCAGCGCCCTGGGACTAGCAAGGGCAGATACGCAGTATTTT

abundance: once
d_gene: TRBD1
j_gene: TRBJ2-3
v_gene: TRBV5-6
CDR3aa: CASSSQGVGTDTQYF
CDR3nt: TGTGCCAGCAGCTCGCAGGGGGTGGGTACAGATACGCAGTATTTT

abundance: -
d_gene: TRBD2
j_gene: TRBJ2-1
v_gene: TRBV15
CDR3aa: CATSRGPGLKFNEQFF
CDR3nt: TGTGCCACCAGCAGAGGACCGGGACTAAAGTTTAATGAGCAGTTCTTC

abundance: -
d_gene: TRBD1
j_gene: TRBJ1-5
v_gene: TRBV6-2/TRBV6-3
CDR3aa: CASSPYRGAPQPQHF
CDR3nt: TGTGCCAGCAGCCCCTACAGGGGAGCGCCACAGCCCCAGCATTTT

abundance: -
d_gene: TRBD1
j_gene: TRBJ2-1
v_gene: TRBV3-1/TRBV3-2
CDR3aa: CASSPWTGTVSNEQFF
CDR3nt: TGTGCCAGCAGCCCTTGGACCGGGACAGTTAGCAATGAGCAGTTCTTC

abundance: -
d_gene: TRBD1
j_gene: TRBJ1-5
v_gene: TRBV7-2
CDR3aa: CASSLGGQGYQPQHF
CDR3nt: TGTGCCAGCAGCTTAGGGGGACAGGGGTATCAGCCCCAGCATTTT

abundance: -
d_gene: TRBD1
j_gene: TRBJ1-4
v_gene: TRBV5-1
CDR3aa: CASSRRTGRDEKLFF
CDR3nt: TGCGCCAGCAGCAGGCGGACAGGACGAGATGAAAAACTGTTTTTT

abundance: -
d_gene: TRBD2
j_gene: TRBJ2-3
v_gene: TRBV5-8
CDR3aa: CASSPELTSGRAVDTQYF
CDR3nt: TGTGCCAGCAGCCCGGAGTTGACTAGCGGGAGGGCGGTTGATACGCAGTATTTT

abundance: -
d_gene: -
j_gene: TRBJ1-2
v_gene: TRBV2
CDR3aa: CASSGITGYGYTF
CDR3nt: TGTGCCAGCTCTGGAATTACGGGCTATGGCTACACCTTC

abundance: -
d_gene: TRBD1
j_gene: TRBJ2-2
v_gene: TRBV10-3
CDR3aa: CAISGGQGAGELFF
CDR3nt: TGTGCCATCAGCGGGGGACAGGGGGCCGGGGAGCTGTTTTTT

abundance: -
d_gene: -
j_gene: TRBJ1-1
v_gene: TRBV5-1
CDR3aa: CASSSVNTEAFF
CDR3nt: TGCGCCAGCAGCTCCGTGAACACTGAAGCTTTCTTT